This TCR beta chain appears in the sequencing data of a study of blood T cell repertoires in COVID-19. Study-wide background: The United States, Italy and Spain were the sources of the acute and convalescent COVID-19 samples. The analysed material was cDNA or gDNA that came from T cells, B-cell-depleted T cells, or PBMCs.

Produced via immunoSEQ multiplex PCR; TCRdb's table is partial and in-frame only. The table includes tens of thousands of clones, more than 80% detected once. This TCR was recovered from a woman aged 70-85 years with acute or convalescent COVID-19. The sample consisted of peripheral blood.

CDR3 sequence reads: CAWSVVAGNTIYF. The CDR3 bases are TGTGCCTGGAGTGTAGTTGCGGGAAACACCATATATTTT. The V gene is TRBV30, the J gene TRBJ1-3; D is uncertain. From germline, CDR1 is GTSNPN and CDR2 SVGIG (reference sequence). The CDR3 length is 13 residues. Trimming left V 0 bases short and J 4 bases short, with 7 bases between.